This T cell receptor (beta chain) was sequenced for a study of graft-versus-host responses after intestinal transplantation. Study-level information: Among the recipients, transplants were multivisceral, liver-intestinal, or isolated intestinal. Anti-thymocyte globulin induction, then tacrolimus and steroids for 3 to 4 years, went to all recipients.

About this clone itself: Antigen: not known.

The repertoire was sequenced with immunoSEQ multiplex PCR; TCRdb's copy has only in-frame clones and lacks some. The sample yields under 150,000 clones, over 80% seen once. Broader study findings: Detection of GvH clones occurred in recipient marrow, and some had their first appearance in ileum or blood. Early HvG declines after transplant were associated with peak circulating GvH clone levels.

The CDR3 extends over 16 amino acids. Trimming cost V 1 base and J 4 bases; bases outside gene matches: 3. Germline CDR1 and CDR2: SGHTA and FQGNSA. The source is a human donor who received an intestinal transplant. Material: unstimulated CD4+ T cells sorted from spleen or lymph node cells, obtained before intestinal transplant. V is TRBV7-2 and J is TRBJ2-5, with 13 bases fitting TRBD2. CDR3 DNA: TGTGCCAGCAGCTTAGGGGGACTAGCGGGACGAGAGACCCAGTACTTC. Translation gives CASSLGGLAGRETQYF.